The following is a TCR beta chain sequence with its context. What antigen it recognizes has not been identified. No qualities accompany the bases; no much larger clone lies one base away. The entry originates in a study of T-cell reconstitution after alpha-beta-depleted transplantation in children (dated by TCRdb to about 2016). Concerning the study at large: The study quantitatively tracked T-cell immune reconstitution after TCRalphabeta/CD19-depleted allogeneic hematopoietic cell transplantation in children using TCR repertoire profiling.

Per the publication, the treatment or condition label means: allogeneic hematopoietic cell transplantation with graft depleted of TCRalphabeta T cells and CD19 B cells. The children who served as transplant recipients had been given grafts of TCRalphabeta/CD19-depleted allogeneic hematopoietic cells. Overall results and qualifications from the work: Over subsequent months, a decline in hyperexpanded clone frequencies was noted, and after one year, T-cell counts and TCRbeta diversity were mostly ascribed to newly produced T cells. About two months after transplant, the apparently early recovery of alphabetaT-cell counts reportedly depended on just several hundred clones that had expanded rapidly and came from non-depleted graft cells. The high TCRbeta diversity at day 60 in some patients was ascribed to recipient T cells and intrathymic progenitors that had survived conditioning.

Receptor amplification or capture employed PCR. Sequencing used an Illumina HiSeq 2500. TCR library preparation used molecular barcoding, with unique molecular identifiers applied to normalize quantification of the TCRbeta repertoire. TCRdb reran the public reads through fastp at Q25 and MiXCR, keeping productive beta chains. Rows merge per CDR3 protein into single entries with the most common DNA and genes. In this sample the table shows 300,000 to 350,000 distinct CDR3 sequences, approximately 23% of which occur a single time. The ten largest clones capture approximately 11% of the sample. Its CDR3 holds 12 amino acids, cysteine through phenylalanine. The sequence is cut down to CDR3 DNA, 36 bases in frame from base 1. Taken from the germline V gene (reference sequence), the CDR1 and CDR2 loops are DFQATT and SNEGSKA. V loses 4 bases of germline sequence and J loses 2 bases, and the interval between the two ends is 7 bases.

The clonotype was recovered from a male patient between 10 and 17 years old who had a stem cell transplant for acute lymphoblastic leukemia, so the T cells may come from the graft donor. The chain employs TRBV20-1 and TRBJ2-3; no confident D gene assignment can be made. Sample: PBMCs, mostly from graft donor cells, taken 180 days after TCRalphabeta/CD19-depleted stem cell transplant. CDR3 reads: CSATTHTDTQYF. In nucleotide form, the sequence is TGCAGTGCTACTACACACACAGATACGCAGTATTTT.